This TCR beta chain was retrieved from a study of T cell responses to AZD1222 COVID-19 vaccine. Trimming cost V 6 bases and J 4 bases; bases outside gene matches: 12. CDR3 length: 18 amino acids. Looked up from germline, CDR1 is KGHSH and CDR2 is LQKENI. Data came from immunoSEQ multiplex PCR; TCRdb stores just in-frame clones and leaves some out. This table holds more than 95,000 clones, 93% found once. This sequence was found in an adult in good health. The J gene is TRBJ2-2, the V gene TRBV18; TRBD2 matches at 12 bases. The sample was peripheral blood, taken on day 0 of AZD1222 vaccination. The CDR3 loop is CASSVLTLTSGSTGELFF. DNA for the CDR3: TGTGCCAGCTCGGTCTTAACTTTGACTAGCGGGAGCACCGGGGAGCTGTTTTTT. Drawing the rest from reference TRBV18 and TRBJ2-2, the complete variable domain is NAGVMQNPRHLVRRRGQEARLRCSPMKGHSHVYWYRQLPEEGLKFMVYLQKENIIDESGMPKERFSAEFPKEGPSILRIQQVVRGDSAAYFCASSVLTLTSGSTGELFFGEGSRLTVL.